A single sample gave rise to the 18 T cell receptor beta chains below, sequenced in a study of T cell responses to AZD1222 COVID-19 vaccine. Libraries were prepared by immunoSEQ multiplex PCR; TCRdb keeps only in-frame clonotypes and omits some of them. This table has 130,000 to 150,000 clones, around 83% appearing once. Sequencing was performed on peripheral blood, taken 28 days after the second AZD1222 dose. These receptors were obtained from an adult who received the AZD1222 COVID-19 vaccine.

This chain connects TRBV5-1 to TRBJ1-4, with 7 bases lining up with TRBD1. Germline V gives CDR1 SGHRS, CDR2 YFSETQ. After removal of 9 bases from V and 7 bases from J, the junction contained 12 bases not matched to a gene. This CDR3 has 14 amino acids. CDR3: CANRGTTAGEKLFF. CDR3 nucleotides: TGCGCCAACAGGGGAACCACGGCAGGTGAAAAACTGTTTTTT.

The sample holds one count of this clone. The V gene is TRBV7-2, the J gene TRBJ1-5, with a tentative D call TRBD1 (5 bases). Germline assignment: CDR1 SGHTA and CDR2 FQGNSA. This CDR3 comprises 13 residues. Between the trimmed V and J ends, which lost 5 bases and 7 bases, there was a span of 12 bases. The CDR3 loop is CASSGNRKQPQHF. CDR3 DNA: TGTGCCAGCAGCGGAAACAGGAAACAGCCCCAGCATTTT.

This clone was observed a few times. This chain's CDR3 is CASNLDSYTEAFF. CDR3 DNA sequence: TGTGCCAGTAACCTAGACAGTTACACTGAAGCTTTCTTT. This chain joins TRBV19 and TRBJ1-1; TRBD1 might be the D (5 bases). The CDR3 is made up of 13 amino acids. Trimming pared 7 bases from V and 3 bases from J, leaving 12 bases between. In germline, CDR1 is LNHDA, CDR2 SQIVND (reference sequence).

This clone appeared a single time. The chain is built from TRBV27 and TRBJ1-5, with 10 bases aligning to TRBD1. The V gene's germline CDR1 is MNHEY and CDR2 SMNVEV (reference sequence). The CDR3 extends over 14 amino acids. Trimming took 7 bases from V and 4 from J; bases not matched to a gene: 4. The CDR3 DNA follows: TGTGCCAGCACCCGGACAGGGGGAAATCAGCCCCAGCATTTT. Protein sequence: CASTRTGGNQPQHF.

CDR3 amino acids: CASRQGPGEAFF. CDR3 coding DNA: TGTGCCAGCAGACAGGGGCCGGGTGAAGCTTTCTTT. This rearrangement joins TRBV28 to TRBJ1-1, with TRBD1 matching over 7 bases. The V gene's germline CDR1 is MDHEN and CDR2 SYDVKM. The CDR3 is 12 amino acids. The ends lost 6 bases at V and 7 bases at J; junction bases unmatched: 5.

This chain links TRBV29-1 with TRBJ2-5; TRBD1 aligns across 8 bases. CDR1 is SQVTM, CDR2 ANQGSEA, per germline. The trim removed 6 bases at V and 1 base at J, leaving 4 bases unmatched. The CDR3 is made up of 13 amino acids. In nucleotides, the CDR3 is TGCAGCGTCGAGGGACAGGCCCAAGAGACCCAGTACTTC. This encodes CSVEGQAQETQYF. Complete variable domain (other parts from reference TRBV29-1 and TRBJ2-5): SAVISQKPSRDICQRGTSLTIQCQVDSQVTMMFWYRQQPGQSLTLIATANQGSEATYESGFVIDKFPISRPNLTFSTLTVSNMSPEDSSIYLCSVEGQAQETQYFGPGTRLLVL.

The V and J genes are TRBV13 and TRBJ2-5; the D is unclear. Germline loops: CDR1 PRHDT, CDR2 FYEKMQ (reference sequence). The CDR3 covers 15 residues. V gave up 6 bases and J gave up 2 bases, with 16 bases separating them. Here the CDR3 reads CASRFRRDSQETQYF. The CDR3 region has the DNA TGTGCCAGCAGATTCAGGCGAGACTCTCAAGAGACCCAGTACTTC.

The J gene is TRBJ1-2, the V gene TRBV6-5, with 9 bases lining up with TRBD1. The ends lost 2 bases at V and 7 bases at J; junction bases unmatched: 5. The CDR3 has 14 amino acids. Germline CDR1 MNHEY, CDR2 SVGAGI. DNA for the CDR3: TGTGCCAGCAGTTACAGGGACAGGGAATTTGGCTACACCTTC. Protein product: CASSYRDREFGYTF.

V gene TRBV10-2 combines with J gene TRBJ1-5; D gene uncertain. Per the germline V gene, CDR1 is WSHSY and CDR2 is SAAADI. The CDR3 has 14 amino acids. Trimming removed 3 bases at V and 0 bases at J, with 6 bases between. CDR3 DNA: TGCGCCAGCAGTGATCGGCATAGCAATCAGCCCCAGCATTTT. It encodes CASSDRHSNQPQHF.

This sequence joins TRBV6-1 and TRBJ1-4; TRBD1 might be the D (5 bases). The CDR3 runs to 17 residues. V lost 2 bases and J 5 bases, leaving 18 bases between the germline ends. Germline lookup yields CDR1 MNHNS and CDR2 SASEGT. The DNA of the CDR3 is TGTGCCAGCAGTGAATACGTGGAGGGGACCGGCAATGAAAAACTGTTTTTT. Translation: CASSEYVEGTGNEKLFF.

V and J are TRBV9 and TRBJ2-7, with D possibly matching TRBD1 (7 bases). In germline, CDR1 is SGDLS, CDR2 YYNGEE. The V and J ends lost 6 bases and 4 bases respectively, with 20 bases between them. The CDR3 has 15 residues. CDR3 sequence (DNA): TGTGCCAGCACCCCAGGGGGGCGGCCGCTATACGAGCAGTACTTC. Encoded protein: CASTPGGRPLYEQYF.

CDR3 residues: CASSMKAGGSETQYF. As DNA, the CDR3 is TGTGCCAGTAGTATGAAGGCAGGAGGGTCAGAGACCCAGTACTTC. The chain links TRBV19 to TRBJ2-5; D perhaps matches TRBD2 (6 bases). The CDR3 loop spans 15 amino acids. Germline values: CDR1 LNHDA, CDR2 SQIVND (reference sequence). V was trimmed by 3 bases and J by 4 bases, leaving 15 bases between them.

This chain uses TRBV11-2 with TRBJ1-3; D call uncertain. The CDR3 consists of 13 residues. CDR1 is SGHAT, CDR2 FQNNGV, per germline. Trimming removed 2 bases from V and 0 bases from J, with 2 bases in between. This CDR3 reads CASSLHSGNTIYF. CDR3 coding DNA: TGTGCCAGCAGCTTACACTCTGGAAACACCATATATTTT.

The CDR3 DNA follows: TGTGCCAGCAGCCAAGGGACAGGGTATACGCAGTATTTT. Its protein is CASSQGTGYTQYF. The V gene is TRBV3-1 (or the pseudogene TRBV3-2), the J gene TRBJ2-3; 8 positions match TRBD1. The germline CDR1 and CDR2 sequences are LGHDT and YNNKEL (reference sequence). Losses at the gene ends were 1 base for V and 7 bases for J; bases not matched to a gene: 1. The length of the CDR3 is 13 residues.

This chain connects TRBV6-5 to TRBJ2-7, with D possibly TRBD2 on 5 matching bases. The CDR3 consists of 13 residues. V was pared by 7 bases and J by 7 bases, with 17 bases between. Germline assignment: CDR1 MNHEY and CDR2 SVGAGI. The CDR3 sequence: CASTFGPSGEQYF. Written as DNA, the CDR3 is TGTGCCAGCACCTTTGGACCTTCGGGGGAGCAGTACTTC.

The rearrangement uses TRBV5-6 and TRBJ1-1, with D unresolved. Germline V gene lookup returns CDR1 SGHDT and CDR2 YYEEEE. The CDR3 runs 14 residues. The V end lost 0 bases, the J end lost 2 bases, and 8 bases lay between the germline ends. CDR3 sequence: CASSLAWDNTEAFF. CDR3 in DNA: TGTGCCAGCAGCTTGGCTTGGGATAACACTGAAGCTTTCTTT.

The chain joins TRBV29-1 to TRBJ2-2; D is undetermined. The germline V and J ends were trimmed by 4 bases and 5 bases, with 14 bases remaining between them. Germline values: CDR1 SQVTM, CDR2 ANQGSEA. This CDR3 contains 14 residues. Written as DNA, the CDR3 is TGCAGCGTTGTTTTTGGTGGTAGGACCGGGGAGCTGTTTTTT. Protein sequence: CSVVFGGRTGELFF.

The J gene is TRBJ2-7, the V gene TRBV7-2; perhaps TRBD2 as D (6 bases). The V end lost 5 bases, the J end lost 0 bases, and 14 bases lay between the germline ends. The CDR3 loop spans 15 amino acids. Looked up from germline, CDR1 is SGHTA and CDR2 is FQGNSA. CDR3 loop: CASSSSGGSSYEQYF. The CDR3 bases are TGTGCCAGCAGCAGTAGCGGAGGGAGCTCCTACGAGCAGTACTTC. The full variable domain, its missing parts supplied by reference TRBV7-2 and TRBJ2-7, is GAGVSQSPSNKVTEKGKDVELRCDPISGHTALYWYRQSLGQGLEFLIYFQGNSAPDKSGLPSDRFSAERTGGSVSTLTIQRTQQEDSAVYLCASSSSGGSSYEQYFGPGTRLTVT.